This passage covers 26 T cell receptor beta chains from one sample sequenced in a study of shared clonotypes between healthy human individuals. Sequencing used immunoSEQ multiplex PCR; TCRdb keeps in-frame clones, though not all of them. The sample consists of some 2,400,000 clones, almost 96% of them appearing once. The sequenced sample consisted of naive CD4+ T cells sorted from blood. Indicated subset: CD45RA+ positively selected. Receptor source: a young man in good health.

This clone was seen a single time. The rearrangement links TRBV5-1 to TRBJ1-4; unclear D gene. CDR3 size: 15 residues. V was clipped by 0 bases and J by 7 bases, with 13 bases between them. Germline values: CDR1 SGHRS, CDR2 YFSETQ. DNA of the CDR3: TGCGCCAGCAGCTTGGGATCAACAAGTCGTGAAAAACTGTTTTTT. Protein product: CASSLGSTSREKLFF.

This chain links TRBV5-4 with TRBJ1-1; 7 bases line up with TRBD1. The trim removed 1 base at V and 6 bases at J, leaving 3 bases unmatched. Germline V gene sequence: CDR1 SGHNT, CDR2 YYREEE (reference sequence). CDR3 length: 13 amino acids. The CDR3 here is CASSLIGTAEAFF. For the CDR3, the DNA is TGTGCCAGCAGCTTGATCGGGACAGCTGAAGCTTTCTTT. The full variable domain, its missing parts supplied by reference TRBV5-4 and TRBJ1-1, is ETGVTQSPTHLIKTRGQQVTLRCSSQSGHNTVSWYQQALGQGPQFIFQYYREEENGRGNFPPRFSGLQFPNYSSELNVNALELDDSALYLCASSLIGTAEAFFGQGTRLTVV.

The chain joins TRBV5-1 to TRBJ1-2, with TRBD1 as a possible D gene (5 bases). There are 13 residues in the CDR3. Germline lookup yields CDR1 SGHRS and CDR2 YFSETQ. The V and J ends lost 0 bases and 6 bases respectively, with 9 bases between them. CDR3 protein: CASSLEGIDGYTF. CDR3 bases: TGCGCCAGCAGCTTGGAGGGGATAGATGGCTACACCTTC.

The CDR3 DNA reads as TGCGCCAGCAGCTTGGCCGGCGGACACTCTGCTAGGTACACAGATACGCAGTATTTT. Translating it yields CASSLAGGHSARYTDTQYF. The V call is TRBV5-1, the J call TRBJ2-3; TRBD1 might be the D (5 bases). This CDR3 region has 19 residues. Looked up from germline, CDR1 is SGHRS and CDR2 is YFSETQ. The V gene lost 0 bases and the J gene lost 2 bases, with 22 bases spanning the gap.

This clone was found once. The rearrangement links TRBV18 to TRBJ1-3, with D uncertain. V lost 3 bases, J lost 0 bases, and 12 bases lay in between. Germline CDR1 and CDR2: KGHSH and LQKENI. This CDR3 has 16 amino acids. CDR3 in DNA: TGTGCCAGCTCACCGCGAGACTTTAGCTCTGGAAACACCATATATTTT. Translation: CASSPRDFSSGNTIYF.

Worth noting for this clone: This sample also contains other DNA sequences that code for the same CDR3. The chain links TRBV29-1 to TRBJ1-3, with a possible D match to TRBD1 (6 bases). CDR1 SQVTM and CDR2 ANQGSEA come from the germline V gene. This CDR3 comprises 13 residues. V gave up 6 bases and J gave up 0 bases, with 9 bases separating them. CDR3 sequence: CSVGQNSGNTIYF. CDR3 DNA sequence: TGCAGCGTCGGACAGAACTCTGGAAACACCATATATTTT.

This sequence joins TRBV6-1 and TRBJ2-2, with 9 bases fitting TRBD2. The germline V gene encodes CDR1 MNHNS and CDR2 SASEGT. The CDR3 is 15 amino acids. The junction had 8 bases not matched to a gene; V was cut back by 4 bases and J by 8 bases. The CDR3 DNA reads TGTGCCAGCAGTGCATTAGCGGGGGTCTTTGGGGAGCTGTTTTTT. Translation gives CASSALAGVFGELFF.

This clone was seen once. The CDR3 nucleotides are TGTGCCAGCAGGGCGACTAGTGGGTACCAAGAGACCCAGTACTTC. Translation: CASRATSGYQETQYF. The genes are TRBV2 and TRBJ2-5; D is perhaps TRBD2 (6 bases). Trimming left V 6 bases short and J 0 bases short, with 14 bases between. This CDR3 has 15 amino acids. CDR1 SNHLY and CDR2 FYNNEI come from the germline V gene.

The rearrangement uses TRBV28 and TRBJ1-1, with D possibly being TRBD1 (6 bases). Trimming pared 6 bases from V and 5 bases from J, leaving 19 bases between. Germline lookup yields CDR1 MDHEN and CDR2 SYDVKM. This CDR3 contains 15 residues. CDR3 nucleotide sequence: TGTGCCAGCAGACCAAAAACAGGGTGGAGAACTGAAGCTTTCTTT. Translated: CASRPKTGWRTEAFF.

This CDR3 reads CASSYGVTAKNIQYF. CDR3 bases: TGTGCCAGCAGTTACGGGGTGACGGCCAAAAACATTCAGTACTTC. J is TRBJ2-4 and V is TRBV6-6; no firm D call. V lost 2 bases to trimming and J lost 1 base, with 9 bases between them. The CDR3 contains 15 residues. In germline, CDR1 is MNHNY, CDR2 SVGAGI (reference sequence).

The chain joins TRBV2 to TRBJ2-5, with TRBD1 as a possible D gene (5 bases). The CDR3 length is 12 residues. Looked up from germline, CDR1 is SNHLY and CDR2 is FYNNEI. The ends were cut back, 8 bases at V and 5 bases at J, with 12 bases in the middle. The CDR3 bases are TGTGCCAGCTCTTGGACAAAGGAGACCCAGTACTTC. It translates to CASSWTKETQYF.

The V gene is TRBV7-2, the J gene TRBJ2-7; 10 nucleotides agree with TRBD2. V lost 7 bases, J lost 5 bases, and 8 bases stayed unmatched. The CDR3 totals 14 residues. From germline, CDR1 is SGHTA and CDR2 FQGNSA. In nucleotides, the CDR3 is TGTGCCAGCACGAGCGGGAGGGCCAGGGACGAGCAGTACTTC. Translation gives CASTSGRARDEQYF.

The chain recombines TRBV18 with TRBJ2-5, with D unresolved. CDR1 is KGHSH, CDR2 LQKENI, per germline. The V end lost 0 bases, the J end lost 2 bases, and 7 bases lay between the germline ends. The CDR3 sequence is 14 residues long. CDR3 sequence: CASSPPHQQETQYF. In DNA, the CDR3 is TGTGCCAGCTCACCACCGCATCAACAAGAGACCCAGTACTTC.

The chain employs TRBV6-5 and TRBJ1-3; maybe TRBD1 (5 bases). Germline-derived CDR1 and CDR2 are MNHEY and SVGAGI. V lost 5 bases and J lost 3, with 14 bases in between. The CDR3 is made up of 15 amino acids. The DNA of the CDR3 is TGTGCCAGCAGTCGCCGGGGCGGGATTGGAAACACCATATATTTT. It is translated as CASSRRGGIGNTIYF.

The chain combines TRBV2 with TRBJ1-1; 7 bases line up with TRBD1. CDR3 length: 16 residues. CDR1 SNHLY and CDR2 FYNNEI come from the germline V gene. With 6 bases clipped from V and 3 bases from J, the junction kept 13 bases outside the gene matches. The CDR3 region has the DNA TGTGCCAGCAGCCCATCTGAGGGCAGGGGGGACACTGAAGCTTTCTTT. Amino acid sequence: CASSPSEGRGDTEAFF.

The chain employs TRBV5-6 and TRBJ2-1, with 8 nucleotides matching TRBD2. V lost 4 bases and J lost 7; bases outside the gene matches: 13. Germline loops: CDR1 SGHDT, CDR2 YYEEEE. This CDR3 spans 16 amino acids. CDR3 in DNA: TGTGCCAGCAGCCTGGACCCCGGACTAGCTTTAAATGAGCAGTTCTTC. Translated: CASSLDPGLALNEQFF.

The genes are TRBV28 and TRBJ2-7; D gene uncertain. The germline gives CDR1 MDHEN, CDR2 SYDVKM. The V end was cut by 5 bases, the J end by 7 bases, with 9 bases between. The CDR3 loop spans 11 amino acids. The CDR3 sequence: CASSGPWEQYF. The CDR3 nucleotides are TGTGCCAGCAGTGGCCCGTGGGAGCAGTACTTC.

The chain couples TRBV6-6 to TRBJ1-4; D remains ambiguous. From germline, CDR1 is MNHNY and CDR2 SVGAGI (reference sequence). The length of the CDR3 is 15 residues. V was clipped by 6 bases and J by 1 base, with 12 bases between them. CDR3 in amino acids: CASSTNPGTNEKLFF. In nucleotides, the CDR3 is TGTGCCAGCAGCACAAATCCGGGAACTAATGAAAAACTGTTTTTT.

The chain links TRBV5-1 to TRBJ1-3; a possible D gene is TRBD1 (6 bases). The CDR3 contains 16 residues. V shed 3 bases and J shed 8 bases, with 21 bases lying between them. From germline, CDR1 is SGHRS and CDR2 YFSETQ. The CDR3 coding sequence is TGCGCCAGCAGCTCCACAAGGGGGGGGCTTAAGGACACCATATATTTT. It encodes CASSSTRGGLKDTIYF. The full variable domain, in which reference TRBV5-1 and TRBJ1-3 provide the parts outside the CDR3, is KAGVTQTPRYLIKTRGQQVTLSCSPISGHRSVSWYQQTPGQGLQFLFEYFSETQRNKGNFPGRFSGRQFSNSRSEMNVSTLELGDSALYLCASSSTRGGLKDTIYFGEGSWLTVV.

The chain recombines TRBV6-1 with TRBJ2-1; 10 bases are a match to TRBD1. The CDR3 has 13 residues. CDR1 MNHNS and CDR2 SASEGT come from the germline V gene. Trimming cost V 7 bases and J 8 bases; bases outside gene matches: 5. CDR3 nucleotide sequence: TGTGCCAGCATTGGACAGGGGGACCATGAGCAGTTCTTC. The encoded protein is CASIGQGDHEQFF.

This clone has just a few counts. The chain is built from TRBV29-1 and TRBJ2-7; TRBD2 is a possible D gene (5 bases). V was trimmed by 8 bases and J by 6 bases, leaving 17 bases between them. This CDR3 has 12 amino acids. Germline V gives CDR1 SQVTM, CDR2 ANQGSEA. The CDR3 sequence: CSSRTLYGEQYF. The CDR3 nucleotides are TGCAGCTCAAGGACTCTCTATGGCGAGCAGTACTTC.

The chain carries TRBV9 and TRBJ1-3; TRBD1 is a possible D gene (6 bases). CDR1 SGDLS and CDR2 YYNGEE come from the germline V gene. This CDR3 contains 15 residues. V shed 4 bases and J shed 4 bases, with 15 bases lying between them. The CDR3: CASSPLGATGNTIYF. The CDR3, as DNA: TGTGCCAGCAGCCCTCTGGGGGCAACGGGAAACACCATATATTTT.

The CDR3 DNA sequence: TGTGCCAGCAGCGTCTCGGGTTTAACCTACGAGCAGTACTTC. It is translated as CASSVSGLTYEQYF. V gene TRBV5-4 combines with J gene TRBJ2-7; D gene uncertain. V lost 4 bases to trimming and J lost 2 bases, with 13 bases between them. The CDR3 has 14 residues. Germline assignment: CDR1 SGHNT and CDR2 YYREEE (reference sequence).

The chain employs TRBV6-5 and TRBJ2-7, with 7 bases lining up with TRBD2. The V segment lost 8 bases and the J segment 0 bases; nucleotides outside the gene matches: 10. CDR1 MNHEY and CDR2 SVGAGI come from the germline V gene. The CDR3 totals 15 residues. The CDR3 sequence is CASHRAGTISYEQYF. DNA of the CDR3: TGTGCCAGCCACCGAGCTGGGACTATCTCCTACGAGCAGTACTTC.

This clone was recorded a few times. This specimen includes other DNA sequences encoding the same CDR3. This chain uses TRBV7-9 with TRBJ2-2; D is ambiguous. V was shortened by 1 base and J by 1 base, with 4 bases between the two germline ends. Germline V CDR1 and CDR2: SEHNR, FQNEAQ (reference sequence). The CDR3 covers 14 residues. CDR3 in amino acids: CASSLGKNTGELFF. DNA of the CDR3: TGTGCCAGCAGCTTAGGAAAGAACACCGGGGAGCTGTTTTTT.

The rearrangement links TRBV5-6 to TRBJ1-5, with TRBD1 identical over 8 bases. Per the germline V gene, CDR1 is SGHDT and CDR2 is YYEEEE. Germline trimming cut 3 bases from V and 4 bases from J; bases unmatched to any gene: 3. The CDR3 loop spans 14 amino acids. CDR3 region: CASSWGQENQPQHF. The CDR3 DNA reads TGTGCCAGCAGCTGGGGACAGGAGAATCAGCCCCAGCATTTT.